The TCR beta chain under discussion was sequenced for a study of cytomegalovirus exposure and HLA in healthy donors. In the PCR, 60 Vbeta and 13 Jbeta primers were used. TCRdb keeps only in-frame clones here, not all; method: immunoSEQ multiplex PCR. The table lists 100,000 to 150,000 clones, 75% to 85% of them singletons. On this clone: Its antigen is not identified.

Study results and caveats: CMV serostatus was the only recorded immune exposure for donors. Listed as cytomegalovirus-associated were 170 or so TCR beta chains. Near-uniform donor sequencing depth was presumed by presence/absence analyses.

This CDR3 has 14 amino acids. CDR1 SGHNT and CDR2 YYREEE come from the germline V gene (reference sequence). After removal of 4 bases from V and 3 bases from J, the junction contained 5 bases not matched to a gene. Sequencing input: PBMCs. This chain joins TRBV5-4 and TRBJ2-3, with 7 bases matching TRBD1. This receptor was identified in a male donor in good health and CMV-seronegative. The CDR3 DNA sequence: TGTGCCAGCAGCCTACGGACAGGAACAGATACGCAGTATTTT. This codes for CASSLRTGTDTQYF. Drawing the rest from reference TRBV5-4 and TRBJ2-3, the complete variable domain is ETGVTQSPTHLIKTRGQQVTLRCSSQSGHNTVSWYQQALGQGPQFIFQYYREEENGRGNFPPRFSGLQFPNYSSELNVNALELDDSALYLCASSLRTGTDTQYFGPGTRLTVL.